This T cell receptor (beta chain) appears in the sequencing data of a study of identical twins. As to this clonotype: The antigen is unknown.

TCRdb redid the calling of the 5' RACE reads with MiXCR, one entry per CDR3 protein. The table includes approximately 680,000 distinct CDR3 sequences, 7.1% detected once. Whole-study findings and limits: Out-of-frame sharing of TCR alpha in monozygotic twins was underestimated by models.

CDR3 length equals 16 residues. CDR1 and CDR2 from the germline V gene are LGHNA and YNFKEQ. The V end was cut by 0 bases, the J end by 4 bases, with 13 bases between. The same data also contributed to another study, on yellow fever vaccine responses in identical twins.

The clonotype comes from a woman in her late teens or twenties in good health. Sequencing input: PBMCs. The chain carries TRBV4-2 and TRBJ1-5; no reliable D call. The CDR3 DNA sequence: TGTGCCAGCAGCCAAGATCATGGGAGGAAAAATCAGCCCCAGCATTTT. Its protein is CASSQDHGRKNQPQHF.